This T cell receptor (beta chain) was recorded in a study of long-term antiretroviral therapy in people with HIV. Study-wide results and limits: Relative to control repertoires, HIV repertoires exhibited narrower CDR3 length ranges. Whichever time point was examined, clones expanded before ART dominated the repertoire. Post-ART samples showed increased diversity that remained below transplant donor control levels. Blood obtained between about 2003 and 2018 may reflect older ART regimens.

V was trimmed by 4 bases and J by 6 bases, leaving 14 bases between them. CDR1 and CDR2 (germline): SGHTS, YDEGEE. This CDR3 is built from 15 residues. Researchers ran immunoSEQ v3.0 at survey level. The repertoire was sequenced with immunoSEQ multiplex PCR; TCRdb's copy has only in-frame clones and lacks some. The top ten clones hold around 7.4% of a sample with about 33,000 clones, around three quarters of them seen once. A note on this clone: What it recognizes is unknown.

This sequence was found in a woman in her fifties or sixties with HIV. This sequence joins TRBV5-8 and TRBJ1-6; D unclear. This sample comprised unsorted PBMCs, obtained 2 years after starting antiretroviral therapy. In DNA, the CDR3 is TGTGCCAGCAGCACTAGCGGGGTCCTTAATTCACCCCTCCACTTT. Translated: CASSTSGVLNSPLHF.